Here is one T cell receptor beta chain with its context. Antigen specificity is unknown. The sample comes from a study of shared clonotypes between healthy human individuals. The overall study: Used for every donor were three CD4 naive, three CD4 memory, two CD8 naive and one CD8 memory plate. Study observations and caveats: Generally, naive subsets came out with larger estimated richness than memory subsets.

Into CD45RA+ naive and CD45RA-negative memory subsets, the CD4+ cells were split. Sequenced by immunoSEQ multiplex PCR; TCRdb stores in-frame clones only, minus some. This table has around 1,000,000 clones, 70% to 85% appearing once. The CDR3 length is 16 residues. Trimming shortened V by 1 base and J by 0 bases, and 11 bases separated the two germline ends. The germline V gene has CDR1 MDHEN and CDR2 SYDVKM. J is TRBJ2-3 and V is TRBV28; D gene ambiguous. Source material: memory CD4+ T cells from PBMCs. Subset here: CD45RA-negative fraction. This receptor was taken from a man in his late teens or twenties in good health. Some clones in this sample may be carry-over from other donors' samples. CDR3 sequence: CASSLYQGSSTDTQYF. The CDR3 DNA sequence: TGTGCCAGCAGTTTATATCAAGGGTCTAGCACAGATACGCAGTATTTT.